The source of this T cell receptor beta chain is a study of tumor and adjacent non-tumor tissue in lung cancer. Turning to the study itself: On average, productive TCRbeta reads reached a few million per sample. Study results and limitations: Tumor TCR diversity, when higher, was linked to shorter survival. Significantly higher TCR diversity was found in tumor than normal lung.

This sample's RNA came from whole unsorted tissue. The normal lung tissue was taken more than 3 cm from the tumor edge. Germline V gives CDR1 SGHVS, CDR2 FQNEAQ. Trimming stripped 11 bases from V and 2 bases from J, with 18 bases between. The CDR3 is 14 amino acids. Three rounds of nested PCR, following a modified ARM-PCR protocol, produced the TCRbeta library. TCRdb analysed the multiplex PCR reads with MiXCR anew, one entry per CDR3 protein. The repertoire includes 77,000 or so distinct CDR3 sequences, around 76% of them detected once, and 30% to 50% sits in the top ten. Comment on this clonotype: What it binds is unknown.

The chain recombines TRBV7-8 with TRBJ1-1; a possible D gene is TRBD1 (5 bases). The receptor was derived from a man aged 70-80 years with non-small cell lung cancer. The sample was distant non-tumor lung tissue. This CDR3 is CAGTQGARNTEAFF. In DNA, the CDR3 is TGTGCCGGCACCCAAGGGGCTCGTAACACTGAAGCTTTCTTT.